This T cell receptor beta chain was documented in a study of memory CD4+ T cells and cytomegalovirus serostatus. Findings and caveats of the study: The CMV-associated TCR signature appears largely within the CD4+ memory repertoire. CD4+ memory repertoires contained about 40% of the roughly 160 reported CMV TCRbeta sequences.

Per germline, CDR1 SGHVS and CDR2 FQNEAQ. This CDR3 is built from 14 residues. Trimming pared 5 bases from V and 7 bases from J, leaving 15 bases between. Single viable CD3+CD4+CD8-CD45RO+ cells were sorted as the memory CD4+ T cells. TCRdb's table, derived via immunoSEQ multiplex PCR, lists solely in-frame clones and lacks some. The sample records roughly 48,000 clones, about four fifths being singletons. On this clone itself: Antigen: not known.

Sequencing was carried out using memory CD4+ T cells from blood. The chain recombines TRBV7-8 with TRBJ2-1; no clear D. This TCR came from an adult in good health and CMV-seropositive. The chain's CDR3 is CASSPGLGRNEQFF. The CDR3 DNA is TGTGCCAGCAGCCCCGGGTTGGGCAGGAATGAGCAGTTCTTC.